This TCR beta chain originates from a study of CD8 T cells in ankylosing spondylitis listed by TCRdb under 2017. Turning to the overall study: The study set out to find disease-linked TCR variants by profiling T cell receptor beta repertoires in ankylosing spondylitis patients and healthy donors. The whole study cohort included about a hundred healthy donors and 25 ankylosing spondylitis patients. Samples of peripheral blood were taken, and for ankylosing spondylitis patients, synovial fluid was collected as well. Points the paper makes about the study in general: According to the report, matched synovial fluid samples from ankylosing spondylitis patients were significantly enriched for the disease-linked clones. Some motif variants had previously been reported in the synovial fluid and blood of reactive arthritis patients, which suggests shared mechanisms of disease initiation. The disease-linked clones had a CD8+ phenotype and were found at relatively low frequencies in peripheral blood. A TCR beta motif of about 8 highly homologous amino acid variants appeared characteristic of blood from ankylosing spondylitis patients.

In its sample, this clonotype was seen a few times. The antigen it recognizes is unknown. The sample holds no much larger clone one base away, and base qualities are not on file. The instrument was an Illumina HiSeq 2500. Quantitative 5'-RACE with molecular barcodes was used to prepare TCR beta libraries. Regarding the original processing steps: Disease-linked TCR variants were identified with a new computational method built on a probabilistic model of VDJ rearrangement. The public reads were quality trimmed at Q25 with fastp and then assembled into clones with MiXCR by TCRdb, keeping productive beta chains. A single entry per CDR3 protein holds the most common genes and DNA from its merged rows. None of the V and J calls come from the authors' own analysis; TCRdb made them. In all, the sample holds around 390,000 distinct CDR3 sequences, and around 22% of those were seen once. The ten largest clones represent about 15% of the sample.

The germline V end is reduced by 4 bases and the J end by 4 bases; junction bases left unmatched: 4. CDR1 and CDR2 are drawn from the germline V gene: SGHRS, YFSETQ. The CDR3 goes from the cysteine to the phenylalanine over 14 residues. The DNA shown is the 42-base CDR3, in frame from base 1. The sequenced material came from blood, either unsorted or a sorted T cell fraction (not recorded which). The sequence was collected from a male donor with ankylosing spondylitis. The chain is made from TRBV5-1 and TRBJ2-2, with 7 bases aligning to TRBD1. The CDR3 is CASSRDRSTGELFF. The base sequence is TGCGCCAGCAGCCGGGACAGATCCACCGGGGAGCTGTTTTTT.